The 10 T cell receptor beta chains below were found in one sample sequenced in a study of PD-1 blockade in classical Hodgkin lymphoma. Time point here: cycle 4 day 1 (C4D1), after five to seven weeks of nivolumab. In every patient, relapse followed autologous stem cell transplantation, while exposure to brentuximab vedotin differed. Clones were sequenced by immunoSEQ multiplex PCR, and TCRdb holds only the in-frame ones, with some missing. The sample shows approximately 89,000 clones, approximately 83% of them seen only once. The sequenced sample was peripheral blood mononuclear cells (PBMCs), obtained before the fourth cycle of nivolumab. All receptors derive from a human donor with classical Hodgkin lymphoma.

The rearrangement joins TRBV30 to TRBJ1-3, with D uncertain. This CDR3 region has 13 residues. Looked up from germline, CDR1 is GTSNPN and CDR2 is SVGIG (reference sequence). V was clipped by 2 bases and J by 1 base, with 6 bases between them. CDR3: CAWSMGSGNTIYF. The CDR3 region has the DNA TGTGCCTGGAGTATGGGATCTGGAAACACCATATATTTT.

The genes are TRBV19 and TRBJ2-1; the match to TRBD2 covers 8 bases. Looked up from germline, CDR1 is LNHDA and CDR2 is SQIVND (reference sequence). V lost 5 bases, J lost 5 bases, and 8 bases stayed unmatched. The CDR3 is 15 residues long. The CDR3 protein is CASSGLAGRDNEQFF. In nucleotides, the CDR3 is TGTGCCAGTAGTGGCCTAGCGGGCCGGGACAATGAGCAGTTCTTC.

This clone came up a few times. The V gene is TRBV5-6, the J gene TRBJ2-7; D unresolved. The CDR3 is 14 residues long. V was pared by 1 base and J by 5 bases, with 13 bases between. Looked up from germline, CDR1 is SGHDT and CDR2 is YYEEEE. This chain's CDR3 is CASSLLANNHEQYF. Written as DNA, the CDR3 is TGTGCCAGCAGCTTGTTAGCTAACAACCACGAGCAGTACTTC. Variable domain in full (rest from reference TRBV5-6 and TRBJ2-7): DAGVTQSPTHLIKTRGQQVTLRCSPKSGHDTVSWYQQALGQGPQFIFQYYEEEERQRGNFPDRFSGHQFPNYSSELNVNALLLGDSALYLCASSLLANNHEQYFGPGTRLTVT.

This chain links TRBV7-8 with TRBJ2-5; the D gene is possibly TRBD2 (6 bases). The ends were cut back, 5 bases at V and 4 bases at J, with 11 bases in the middle. CDR1 is SGHVS and CDR2 is FQNEAQ in the germline V gene. There are 13 residues in the CDR3. The CDR3: CASSGGSGETQYF. Written as DNA, the CDR3 is TGTGCCAGCAGCGGGGGGTCGGGAGAGACCCAGTACTTC.

V and J are TRBV9 and TRBJ2-3, with D perhaps TRBD2 (5 bases). The CDR3 consists of 14 residues. Germline CDR1 is SGDLS and CDR2 is YYNGEE. V was pared by 0 bases and J by 3 bases, with 8 bases between. In nucleotides, the CDR3 is TGTGCCAGCAGCGTAGAAGCGGAGACAGATACGCAGTATTTT. Residues: CASSVEAETDTQYF. Full variable domain (rest looked up from reference TRBV9 and TRBJ2-3): DSGVTQTPKHLITATGQRVTLRCSPRSGDLSVYWYQQSLDQGLQFLIQYYNGEERAKGNILERFSAQQFPDLHSELNLSSLELGDSALYFCASSVEAETDTQYFGPGTRLTVL.

A single count supports this clone. The V and J genes are TRBV11-2 and TRBJ2-3; D gene unclear. V lost 4 bases and J lost 1, with 3 bases in between. CDR1 and CDR2 (germline): SGHAT, FQNNGV. This CDR3 contains 12 residues. The CDR3 nucleotides are TGTGCCAGCAGCTCCGGCACAGATACGCAGTATTTT. Translated, it gives CASSSGTDTQYF.

V and J are TRBV6-1 and TRBJ2-4; D might be TRBD2 (6 bases). The CDR3 is made up of 14 amino acids. Between the trimmed V and J ends, which lost 2 bases and 9 bases, there was a span of 14 bases. Looked up from germline, CDR1 is MNHNS and CDR2 is SASEGT. DNA of the CDR3: TGTGCCAGCAGTGAATTGGGACGGGAGAGCATTCAGTACTTC. It specifies CASSELGRESIQYF.

V is TRBV28 and J is TRBJ1-2; TRBD1 is a possible D gene (6 bases). Trimming stripped 8 bases from V and 6 bases from J, with 19 bases between. The CDR3 sequence is 14 residues long. Germline-derived CDR1 and CDR2 are MDHEN and SYDVKM. In DNA form, the CDR3 reads TGTGCCAGCCGCCGGACGGGACAAAGGGATGGCTACACCTTC. It encodes CASRRTGQRDGYTF.

This chain joins TRBV19 and TRBJ2-7; 9 nucleotides agree with TRBD2. The CDR3 is 17 amino acids. CDR1 and CDR2 from the germline V gene are LNHDA and SQIVND (reference sequence). V shed 4 bases, J shed 0 bases, and the junction held 10 bases outside the gene matches. The CDR3 reads CASSRSPPSGNSYEQYF. DNA for the CDR3: TGTGCCAGTAGTAGAAGCCCTCCTAGCGGGAACTCCTACGAGCAGTACTTC.

This chain joins TRBV5-6 and TRBJ1-5, with D possibly matching TRBD1 (6 bases). V was cut by 2 bases and J by 6 bases, with 12 bases left in between. The CDR3 is made up of 14 amino acids. In germline, CDR1 is SGHDT, CDR2 YYEEEE. CDR3 nucleotide sequence: TGTGCCAGCAGCTTCAGGGGAAGAGGTCAGCCCCAGCATTTT. The encoded protein is CASSFRGRGQPQHF.